A selection of T cell receptor beta chains follows, all from one sample in a study of a mutant IDH1 vaccine in newly diagnosed glioma. TCRdb's table, derived via immunoSEQ multiplex PCR, lists solely in-frame clones and lacks some. This table holds around 84,000 clones, around four fifths found once. Their recognized antigens are unknown. Sequenced here: PBMCs, sampled from a glioma patient whose treatment included an IDH1 peptide vaccine. The receptors originated from a man in his forties or fifties with glioma. Both conserved end residues are part of each CDR3. A D gene is named only where the DNA matches it firmly. Clone size, where shown, is once, few, many, or a class for clones that have expanded.

CDR3nt: TGTGCCAGCAGTTTGGACAGGGGGCTCACCGGGGAGCTGTTTTTT
CDR3aa: CASSLDRGLTGELFF
d_gene: TRBD1
j_gene: TRBJ2-2
v_gene: TRBV28
abundance: -
len: 15

CDR3nt: TGTGCCAGTAGTAGGAGTCAGGGGTCCGGGGAGCTGTTTTTT
CDR3aa: CASSRSQGSGELFF
d_gene: -
j_gene: TRBJ2-2
v_gene: TRBV19
abundance: few
len: 14

CDR3nt: TGTGCCAGCAGCCCGGACGTACCGACGGGAAACACCATATATTTT
CDR3aa: CASSPDVPTGNTIYF
d_gene: -
j_gene: TRBJ1-3
v_gene: TRBV5-5
abundance: few
len: 15

CDR3nt: TGTGCCAGCAGCTTAAACGTCCTCGTCAACACAGATACGCAGTATTTT
CDR3aa: CASSLNVLVNTDTQYF
d_gene: -
j_gene: TRBJ2-3
v_gene: TRBV7-9
abundance: -
len: 16

CDR3nt: TGTGCCAGCAGCCAAACTAGCGGGTCAGATACGCAGTATTTT
CDR3aa: CASSQTSGSDTQYF
d_gene: TRBD2
j_gene: TRBJ2-3
v_gene: TRBV7-3
abundance: -
len: 14

CDR3nt: TGTGCCAGCAGGACAGGGGAAGTGGGCGAGCAGTACTTC
CDR3aa: CASRTGEVGEQYF
d_gene: TRBD1
j_gene: TRBJ2-7
v_gene: TRBV9
abundance: -
len: 13

CDR3nt: TGTGCCAGCAGCCCAACCCGGGACTTCAAAAACATTCAGTACTTC
CDR3aa: CASSPTRDFKNIQYF
d_gene: -
j_gene: TRBJ2-4
v_gene: TRBV9
abundance: -
len: 15

CDR3nt: TGTGCCACCAGCCCGCGACTTGGGAGGAATGAGCAGTTCTTC
CDR3aa: CATSPRLGRNEQFF
d_gene: -
j_gene: TRBJ2-1
v_gene: TRBV15
abundance: once
len: 14

CDR3nt: TGTGCCAGCAGCTTCAGGGGGTTAGAGACCCAGTACTTC
CDR3aa: CASSFRGLETQYF
d_gene: TRBD1
j_gene: TRBJ2-5
v_gene: TRBV7-2
abundance: few
len: 13

CDR3nt: TGCGCCAGCAGCCAAGGTGTGGGGTACGAGCAGTACTTC
CDR3aa: CASSQGVGYEQYF
d_gene: -
j_gene: TRBJ2-7
v_gene: TRBV4-1
abundance: -
len: 13

CDR3nt: TGTGCCAGCAGCTTGGTCTCGGCAGGCGAGCAGTACTTC
CDR3aa: CASSLVSAGEQYF
d_gene: -
j_gene: TRBJ2-7
v_gene: TRBV5-4
abundance: -
len: 13

CDR3nt: TGTGCCAGCAGCCAAGAGTCAGGTCAGCCCCAGCATTTT
CDR3aa: CASSQESGQPQHF
d_gene: -
j_gene: TRBJ1-5
v_gene: TRBV4-2
abundance: few
len: 13

CDR3nt: TGTGCCAGTCTAAAGGGGCGGGCTGGGGCCAACGTCCTGACTTTC
CDR3aa: CASLKGRAGANVLTF
d_gene: -
j_gene: TRBJ2-6
v_gene: TRBV19
abundance: -
len: 15

CDR3nt: TGTGCCTGGAGTGTACGGACAGGGGTTTATGGGGCCAACGTCCTGACTTTC
CDR3aa: CAWSVRTGVYGANVLTF
d_gene: TRBD1
j_gene: TRBJ2-6
v_gene: TRBV30
abundance: few
len: 17

CDR3nt: TGTGCCAGCAGCCCCGACAGGGTAACCTACAATGAGCAGTTCTTC
CDR3aa: CASSPDRVTYNEQFF
d_gene: TRBD1
j_gene: TRBJ2-1
v_gene: TRBV6-5
abundance: -
len: 15

CDR3nt: TGCGCCAGCAGCCCCGACAGGGTGAACACTGAAGCTTTCTTT
CDR3aa: CASSPDRVNTEAFF
d_gene: TRBD1
j_gene: TRBJ1-1
v_gene: TRBV5-1
abundance: -
len: 14

CDR3nt: TGTGCCAGCAGCTTGGATACGGGGAGAAGCTCCTACGAGCAGTACTTC
CDR3aa: CASSLDTGRSSYEQYF
d_gene: -
j_gene: TRBJ2-7
v_gene: TRBV5-4
abundance: many
len: 16

CDR3nt: TGTGCCAGCAGCTTAGCCGACTATAACTACGAGCAGTACTTC
CDR3aa: CASSLADYNYEQYF
d_gene: -
j_gene: TRBJ2-7
v_gene: TRBV7-2
abundance: -
len: 14

CDR3nt: TGCAGCGCCACAGGGGGCGGTAACTATGGCTACACCTTC
CDR3aa: CSATGGGNYGYTF
d_gene: TRBD1
j_gene: TRBJ1-2
v_gene: TRBV29-1
abundance: -
len: 13

CDR3nt: TGTGCCAGCAGTGCTGGACAGGGTGATTGGCGAAACACTGAAGCTTTCTTT
CDR3aa: CASSAGQGDWRNTEAFF
d_gene: TRBD1
j_gene: TRBJ1-1
v_gene: TRBV25-1
abundance: -
len: 17

CDR3nt: TGTGCCAGCAGTTACGGACTATCTGACTCCTACGAGCAGTACTTC
CDR3aa: CASSYGLSDSYEQYF
d_gene: -
j_gene: TRBJ2-7
v_gene: TRBV6-5
abundance: -
len: 15

CDR3nt: TGCAGCGTTGCAAAGGTAGCGGGGGCCCTGGAAGCGAGGACCCAGTACTTC
CDR3aa: CSVAKVAGALEARTQYF
d_gene: TRBD2
j_gene: TRBJ2-5
v_gene: TRBV29-1
abundance: -
len: 17

CDR3nt: TGCGCCAGCAGCCAAGATCGCGGGGGCGGGCAGTACTTC
CDR3aa: CASSQDRGGGQYF
d_gene: -
j_gene: TRBJ2-7
v_gene: TRBV4-3
abundance: -
len: 13

CDR3nt: TGCGCCAGCAGCCAATTTACTAGCGGCTACGAGCAGTACTTC
CDR3aa: CASSQFTSGYEQYF
d_gene: TRBD2
j_gene: TRBJ2-7
v_gene: TRBV4-3
abundance: -
len: 14

CDR3nt: TGCAGCGTTGGTCTCGGGACGGGAGCTTTCTTT
CDR3aa: CSVGLGTGAFF
d_gene: -
j_gene: TRBJ1-1
v_gene: TRBV29-1
abundance: -
len: 11

CDR3nt: TGTGCCAGCAGTGTCTCTTACAGGGATGATACGCAGTATTTT
CDR3aa: CASSVSYRDDTQYF
d_gene: -
j_gene: TRBJ2-3
v_gene: TRBV6-6
abundance: -
len: 14

CDR3nt: TGTGCCAGCAGTTACTTGGGACAGGGGGCGGATGGCTACACCTTC
CDR3aa: CASSYLGQGADGYTF
d_gene: TRBD1
j_gene: TRBJ1-2
v_gene: TRBV6-6
abundance: -
len: 15

CDR3nt: TGCGCCAGCAGCCACTGGGACGAGTACGAGCAGTACTTC
CDR3aa: CASSHWDEYEQYF
d_gene: -
j_gene: TRBJ2-7
v_gene: TRBV4-1
abundance: -
len: 13

CDR3nt: TGCAGCGCCCCGGGAAGGTTTGTTGATCAGTTCTTC
CDR3aa: CSAPGRFVDQFF
d_gene: -
j_gene: TRBJ2-1
v_gene: TRBV29-1
abundance: -
len: 12

CDR3nt: TGTGCCAGCAGCTCGGGACAGCCCACAGATACGCAGTATTTT
CDR3aa: CASSSGQPTDTQYF
d_gene: TRBD1
j_gene: TRBJ2-3
v_gene: TRBV7-3
abundance: -
len: 14

CDR3nt: TGTGCCGCAGGGGCAGGGAGTGAAAAACTGTTTTTT
CDR3aa: CAAGAGSEKLFF
d_gene: -
j_gene: TRBJ1-4
v_gene: TRBV4-2
abundance: -
len: 12

CDR3nt: TGTGCCAGCAGTCCCTCACCGGGACTCAAGAACACTGAAGCTTTCTTT
CDR3aa: CASSPSPGLKNTEAFF
d_gene: -
j_gene: TRBJ1-1
v_gene: TRBV27
abundance: -
len: 16

CDR3nt: TGTGCCAGCAGCTTAAATGGGGGCTATGGCTACACCTTC
CDR3aa: CASSLNGGYGYTF
d_gene: -
j_gene: TRBJ1-2
v_gene: TRBV11-2
abundance: -
len: 13

CDR3nt: TGTGCCAGCACGACCGGGGGGGGTCAAGATACGCAGTATTTT
CDR3aa: CASTTGGGQDTQYF
d_gene: TRBD2
j_gene: TRBJ2-3
v_gene: TRBV7-8
abundance: -
len: 14